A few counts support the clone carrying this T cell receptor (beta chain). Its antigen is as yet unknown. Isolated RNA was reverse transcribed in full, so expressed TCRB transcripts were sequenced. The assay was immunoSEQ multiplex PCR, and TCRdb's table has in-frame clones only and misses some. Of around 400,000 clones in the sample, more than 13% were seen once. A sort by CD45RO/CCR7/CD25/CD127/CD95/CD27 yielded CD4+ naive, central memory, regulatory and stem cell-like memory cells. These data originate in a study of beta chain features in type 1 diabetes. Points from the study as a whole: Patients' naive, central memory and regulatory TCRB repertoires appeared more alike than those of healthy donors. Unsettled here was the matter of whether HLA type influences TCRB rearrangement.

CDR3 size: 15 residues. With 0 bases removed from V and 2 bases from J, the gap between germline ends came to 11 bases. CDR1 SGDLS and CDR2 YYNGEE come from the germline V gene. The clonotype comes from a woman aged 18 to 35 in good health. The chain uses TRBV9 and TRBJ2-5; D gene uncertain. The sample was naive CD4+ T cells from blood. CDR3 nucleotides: TGTGCCAGCAGCGTAGCGTTTCAGGTTCAAGAGACCCAGTACTTC. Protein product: CASSVAFQVQETQYF.